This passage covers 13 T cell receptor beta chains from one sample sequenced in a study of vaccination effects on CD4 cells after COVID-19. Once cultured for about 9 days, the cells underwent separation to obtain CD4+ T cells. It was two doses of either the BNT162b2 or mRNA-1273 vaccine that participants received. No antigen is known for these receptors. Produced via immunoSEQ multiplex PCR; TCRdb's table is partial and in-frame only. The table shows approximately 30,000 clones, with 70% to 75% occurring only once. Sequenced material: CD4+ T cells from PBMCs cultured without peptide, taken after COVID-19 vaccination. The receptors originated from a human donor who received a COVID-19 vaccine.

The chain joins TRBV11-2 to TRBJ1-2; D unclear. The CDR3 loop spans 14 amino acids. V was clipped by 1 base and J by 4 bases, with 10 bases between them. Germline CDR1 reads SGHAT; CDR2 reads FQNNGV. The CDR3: CASSLVRARYGYTF. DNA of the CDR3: TGTGCCAGCAGCTTAGTTAGGGCCCGCTATGGCTACACCTTC.

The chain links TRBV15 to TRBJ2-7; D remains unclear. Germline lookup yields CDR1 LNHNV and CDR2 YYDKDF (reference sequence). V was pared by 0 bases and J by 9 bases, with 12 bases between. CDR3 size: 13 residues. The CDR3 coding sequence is TGTGCCACCAGCAGAGATCCGTTGGGTGGGCAGTACTTC. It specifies CATSRDPLGGQYF.

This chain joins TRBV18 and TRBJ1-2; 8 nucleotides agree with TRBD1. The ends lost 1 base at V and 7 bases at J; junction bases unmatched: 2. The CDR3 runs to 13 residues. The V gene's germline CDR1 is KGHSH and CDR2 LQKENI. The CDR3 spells CASSPRQGIGYTF. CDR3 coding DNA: TGTGCCAGCTCACCACGACAGGGGATTGGCTACACCTTC.

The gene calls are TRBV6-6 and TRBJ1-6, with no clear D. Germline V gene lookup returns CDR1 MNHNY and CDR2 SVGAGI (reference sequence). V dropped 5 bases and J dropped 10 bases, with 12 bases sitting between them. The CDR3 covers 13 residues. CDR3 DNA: TGTGCCAGCAGTCCCCTTAGCGGCTCACCCCTCCACTTT. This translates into CASSPLSGSPLHF.

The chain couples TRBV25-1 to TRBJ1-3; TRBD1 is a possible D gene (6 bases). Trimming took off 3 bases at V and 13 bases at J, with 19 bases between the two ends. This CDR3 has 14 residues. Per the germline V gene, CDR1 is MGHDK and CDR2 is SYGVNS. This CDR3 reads CASSDLRGDGTIYF. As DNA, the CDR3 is TGTGCCAGCAGTGATCTTAGGGGGGACGGAACAATATATTTT.

The chain's CDR3 is CASSPRRTGTDTQYF. The CDR3 DNA reads as TGTGCCAGCAGCCCACGCCGAACAGGGACAGATACGCAGTATTTT. This chain uses TRBV11-1 with TRBJ2-3; the D gene is possibly TRBD1 (6 bases). V was clipped by 5 bases and J by 3 bases, with 15 bases between them. The CDR3 sequence is 15 residues long. Germline V CDR1 and CDR2: SGHAT, FQDESV (reference sequence).

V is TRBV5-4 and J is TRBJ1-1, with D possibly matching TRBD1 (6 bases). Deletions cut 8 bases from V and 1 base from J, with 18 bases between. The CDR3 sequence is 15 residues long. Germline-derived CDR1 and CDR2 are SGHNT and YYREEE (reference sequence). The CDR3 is CASGGSGTKNTEAFF. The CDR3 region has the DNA TGTGCCAGTGGGGGCTCCGGGACAAAGAACACTGAAGCTTTCTTT.

The CDR3 sequence: CASSQGQGVGRAFF. CDR3 in DNA: TGTGCCAGCAGCCAAGGACAGGGGGTGGGCCGGGCTTTCTTT. The chain is built from TRBV4-2 and TRBJ1-1; TRBD1 agrees at 9 bases. The V and J ends lost 1 base and 11 bases, in that order; junction bases with no gene match: 8. The CDR3 has 14 amino acids. Germline assignment: CDR1 LGHNA and CDR2 YNFKEQ.

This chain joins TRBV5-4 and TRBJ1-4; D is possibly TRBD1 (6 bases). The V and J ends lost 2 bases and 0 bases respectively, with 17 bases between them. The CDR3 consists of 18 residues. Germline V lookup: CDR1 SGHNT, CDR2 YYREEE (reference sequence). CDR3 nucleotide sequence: TGTGCCAGCAGCTTCTTCGTTGGGGGCTCTGCAACTAATGAAAAACTGTTTTTT. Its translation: CASSFFVGGSATNEKLFF.

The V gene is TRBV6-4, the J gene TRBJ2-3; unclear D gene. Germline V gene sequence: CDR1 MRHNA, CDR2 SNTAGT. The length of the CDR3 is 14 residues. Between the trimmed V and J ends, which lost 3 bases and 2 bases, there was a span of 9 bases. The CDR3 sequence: CASSEQAYTDTQYF. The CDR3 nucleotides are TGTGCCAGCAGTGAGCAGGCCTACACAGATACGCAGTATTTT.

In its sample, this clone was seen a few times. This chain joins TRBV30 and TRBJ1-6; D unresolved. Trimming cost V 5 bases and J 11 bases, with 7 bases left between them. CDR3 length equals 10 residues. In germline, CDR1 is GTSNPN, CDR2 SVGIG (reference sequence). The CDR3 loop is CAWDYPPLHF. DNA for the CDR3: TGTGCCTGGGACTATCCACCCCTCCACTTT. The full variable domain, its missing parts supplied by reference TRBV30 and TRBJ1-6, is SQTIHQWPATLVQPVGSPLSLECTVEGTSNPNLYWYRQAAGRGLQLLFYSVGIGQISSEVPQNLSASRPQDRQFILSSKKLLLSDSGFYLCAWDYPPLHFGNGTRLTVT.

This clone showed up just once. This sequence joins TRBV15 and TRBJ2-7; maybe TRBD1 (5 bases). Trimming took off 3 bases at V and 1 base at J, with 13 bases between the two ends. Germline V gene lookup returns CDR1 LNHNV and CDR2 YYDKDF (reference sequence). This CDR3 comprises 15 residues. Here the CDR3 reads CATSSPRQGSYEQYF. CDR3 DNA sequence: TGTGCCACCAGCAGCCCTCGGCAGGGTTCCTACGAGCAGTACTTC.

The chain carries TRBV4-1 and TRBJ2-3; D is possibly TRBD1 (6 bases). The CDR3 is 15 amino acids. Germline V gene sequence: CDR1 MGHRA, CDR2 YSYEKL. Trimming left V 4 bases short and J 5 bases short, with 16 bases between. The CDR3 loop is CASSPNRVLKDTQYF. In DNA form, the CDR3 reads TGCGCCAGCAGCCCGAACAGGGTATTGAAAGATACGCAGTATTTT.